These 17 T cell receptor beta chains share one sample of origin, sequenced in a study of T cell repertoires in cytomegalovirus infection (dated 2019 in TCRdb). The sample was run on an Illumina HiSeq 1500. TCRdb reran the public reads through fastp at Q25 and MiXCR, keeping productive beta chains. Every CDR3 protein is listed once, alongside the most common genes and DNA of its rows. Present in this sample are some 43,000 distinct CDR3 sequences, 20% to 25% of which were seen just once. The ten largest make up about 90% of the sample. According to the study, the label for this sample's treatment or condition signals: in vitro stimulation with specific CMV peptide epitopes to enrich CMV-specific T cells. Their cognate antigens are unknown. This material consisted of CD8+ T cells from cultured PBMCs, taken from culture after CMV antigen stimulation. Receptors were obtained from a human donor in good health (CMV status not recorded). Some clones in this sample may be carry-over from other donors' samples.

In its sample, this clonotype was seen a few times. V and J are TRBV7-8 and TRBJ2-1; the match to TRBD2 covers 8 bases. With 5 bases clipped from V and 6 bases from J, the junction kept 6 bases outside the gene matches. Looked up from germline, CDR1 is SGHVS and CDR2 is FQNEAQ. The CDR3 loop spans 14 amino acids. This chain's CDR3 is CASSPRGGVNEQFF. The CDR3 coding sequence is TGTGCCAGCAGCCCCCGGGGGGGAGTCAATGAGCAGTTCTTC.

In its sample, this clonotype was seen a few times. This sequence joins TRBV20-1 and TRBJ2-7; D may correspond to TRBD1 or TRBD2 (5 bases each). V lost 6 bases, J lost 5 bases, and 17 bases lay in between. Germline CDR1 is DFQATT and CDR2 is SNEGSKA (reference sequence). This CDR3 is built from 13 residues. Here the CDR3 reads CSARRPGTNEQYF. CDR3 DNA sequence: TGCAGTGCGAGGAGGCCGGGGACCAACGAGCAGTACTTC.

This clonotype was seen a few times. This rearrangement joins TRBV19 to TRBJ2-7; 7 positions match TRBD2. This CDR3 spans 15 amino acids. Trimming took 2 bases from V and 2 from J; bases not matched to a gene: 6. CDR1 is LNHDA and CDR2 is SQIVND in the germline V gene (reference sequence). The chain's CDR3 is CASSISQRGPYEQYF. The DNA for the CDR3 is TGTGCCAGTAGTATAAGCCAGCGGGGCCCCTACGAGCAGTACTTC.

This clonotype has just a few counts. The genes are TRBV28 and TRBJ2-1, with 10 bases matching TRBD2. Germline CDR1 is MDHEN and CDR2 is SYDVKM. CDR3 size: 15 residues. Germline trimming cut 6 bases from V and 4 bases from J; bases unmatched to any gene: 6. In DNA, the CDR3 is TGTGCCAGCAGCCCCTCTAGCGGGGGTTACAATGAGCAGTTCTTC. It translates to CASSPSSGGYNEQFF.

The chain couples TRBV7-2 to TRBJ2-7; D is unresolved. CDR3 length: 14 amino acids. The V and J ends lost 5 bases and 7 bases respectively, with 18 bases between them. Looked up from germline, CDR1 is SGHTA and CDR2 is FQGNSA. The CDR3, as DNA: TGTGCCAGCAGCCATTTGTCGACCGAGAGAGAGCAGTACTTC. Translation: CASSHLSTEREQYF.

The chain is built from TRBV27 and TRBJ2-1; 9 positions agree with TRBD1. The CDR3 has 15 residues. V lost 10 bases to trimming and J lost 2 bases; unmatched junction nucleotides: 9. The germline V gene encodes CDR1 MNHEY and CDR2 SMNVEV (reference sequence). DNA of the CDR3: TGTGCCACCGTCCGGGACAGGGACCCCTACAATGAGCAGTTCTTC. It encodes CATVRDRDPYNEQFF.

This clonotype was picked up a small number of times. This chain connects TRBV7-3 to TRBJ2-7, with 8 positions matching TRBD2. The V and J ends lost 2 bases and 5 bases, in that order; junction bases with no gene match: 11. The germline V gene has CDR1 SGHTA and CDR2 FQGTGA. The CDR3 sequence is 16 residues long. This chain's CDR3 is CASSLFGGGTMDEQYF. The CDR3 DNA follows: TGTGCCAGCAGCTTATTTGGCGGGGGGACCATGGACGAGCAGTACTTC.

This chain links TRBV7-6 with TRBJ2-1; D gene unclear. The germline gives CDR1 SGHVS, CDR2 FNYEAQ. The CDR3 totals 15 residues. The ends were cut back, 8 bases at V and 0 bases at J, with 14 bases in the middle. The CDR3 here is CASAPRLASYNEQFF. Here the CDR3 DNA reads TGTGCCAGCGCTCCGAGACTCGCCTCCTACAATGAGCAGTTCTTC.

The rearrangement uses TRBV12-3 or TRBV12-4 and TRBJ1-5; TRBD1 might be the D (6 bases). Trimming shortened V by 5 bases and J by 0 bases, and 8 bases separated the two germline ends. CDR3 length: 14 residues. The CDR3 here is CASSTGNSNQPQHF. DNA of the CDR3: TGTGCCAGCAGTACAGGGAATAGCAATCAGCCCCAGCATTTT.

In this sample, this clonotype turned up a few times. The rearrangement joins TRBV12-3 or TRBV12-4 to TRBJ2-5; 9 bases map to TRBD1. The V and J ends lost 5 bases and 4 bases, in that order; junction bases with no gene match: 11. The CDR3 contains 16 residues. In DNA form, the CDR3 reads TGTGCCAGCAGTCCCCCCGACAGGGGGTCGGGAGAGACCCAGTACTTC. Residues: CASSPPDRGSGETQYF.

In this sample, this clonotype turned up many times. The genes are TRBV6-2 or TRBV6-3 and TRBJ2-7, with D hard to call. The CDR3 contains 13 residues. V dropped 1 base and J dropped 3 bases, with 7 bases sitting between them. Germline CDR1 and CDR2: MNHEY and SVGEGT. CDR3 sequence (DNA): TGTGCCAGCAGTTACTTGGAGAACTACGAGCAGTACTTC. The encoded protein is CASSYLENYEQYF.

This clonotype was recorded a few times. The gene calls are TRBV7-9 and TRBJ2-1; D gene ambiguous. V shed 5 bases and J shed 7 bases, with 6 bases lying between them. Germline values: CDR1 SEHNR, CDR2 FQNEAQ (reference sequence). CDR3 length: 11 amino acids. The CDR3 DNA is TGTGCCAGCAGCCTAGAGAATGAGCAGTTCTTC. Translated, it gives CASSLENEQFF.

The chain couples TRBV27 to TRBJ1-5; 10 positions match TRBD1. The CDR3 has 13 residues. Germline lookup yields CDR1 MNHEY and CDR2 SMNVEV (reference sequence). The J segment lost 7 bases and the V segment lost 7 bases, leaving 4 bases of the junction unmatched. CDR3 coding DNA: TGTGCCAGCACGACAGGGGGCGGGCAGCCCCAGCATTTT. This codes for CASTTGGGQPQHF.

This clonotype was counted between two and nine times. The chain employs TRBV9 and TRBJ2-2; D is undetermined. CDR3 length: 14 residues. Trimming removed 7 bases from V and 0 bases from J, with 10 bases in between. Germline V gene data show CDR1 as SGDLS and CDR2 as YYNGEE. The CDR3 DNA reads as TGTGCCAGCGATTTGGGGACGAACACCGGGGAGCTGTTTTTT. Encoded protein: CASDLGTNTGELFF.

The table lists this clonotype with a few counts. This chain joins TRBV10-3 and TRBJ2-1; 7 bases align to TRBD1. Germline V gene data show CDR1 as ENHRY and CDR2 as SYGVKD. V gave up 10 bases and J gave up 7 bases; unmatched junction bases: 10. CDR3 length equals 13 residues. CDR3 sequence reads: CATAEGARNEQFF. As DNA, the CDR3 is TGTGCCACTGCCGAGGGGGCTAGAAATGAGCAGTTCTTC.

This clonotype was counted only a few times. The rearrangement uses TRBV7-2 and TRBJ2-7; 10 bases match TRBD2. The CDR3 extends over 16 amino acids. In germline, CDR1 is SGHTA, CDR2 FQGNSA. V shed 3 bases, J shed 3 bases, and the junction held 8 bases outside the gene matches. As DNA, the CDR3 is TGTGCCAGCAGCTTTACTAGCGGGACTTCCCTCTACGAGCAGTACTTC. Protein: CASSFTSGTSLYEQYF.

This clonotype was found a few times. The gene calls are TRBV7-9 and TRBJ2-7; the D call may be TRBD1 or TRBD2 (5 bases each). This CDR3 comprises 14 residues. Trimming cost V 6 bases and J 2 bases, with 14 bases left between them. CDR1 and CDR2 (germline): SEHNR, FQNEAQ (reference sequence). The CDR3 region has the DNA TGTGCCAGCAGAGCTCCGGGGCCAGCCTACGAGCAGTACTTC. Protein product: CASRAPGPAYEQYF.